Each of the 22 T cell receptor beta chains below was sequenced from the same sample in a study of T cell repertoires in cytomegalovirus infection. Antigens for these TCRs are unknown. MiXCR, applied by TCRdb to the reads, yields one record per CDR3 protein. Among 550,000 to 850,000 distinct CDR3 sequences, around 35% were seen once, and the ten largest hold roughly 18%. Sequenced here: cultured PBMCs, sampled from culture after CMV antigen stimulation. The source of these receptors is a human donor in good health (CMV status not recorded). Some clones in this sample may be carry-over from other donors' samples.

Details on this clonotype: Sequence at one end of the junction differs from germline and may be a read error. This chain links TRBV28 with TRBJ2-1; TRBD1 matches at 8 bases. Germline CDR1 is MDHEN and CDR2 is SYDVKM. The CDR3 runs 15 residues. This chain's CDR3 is CATSPVGQVGNEQFF. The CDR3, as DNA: TGTGCCACCAGTCCCGTGGGACAGGTGGGGAATGAGCAGTTCTTC.

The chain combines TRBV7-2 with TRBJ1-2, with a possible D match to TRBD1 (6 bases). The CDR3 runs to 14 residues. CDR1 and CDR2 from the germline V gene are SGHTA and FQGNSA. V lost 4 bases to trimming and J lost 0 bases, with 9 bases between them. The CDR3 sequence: CASSYDRTNYGYTF. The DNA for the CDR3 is TGTGCCAGCAGCTACGACAGGACTAACTATGGCTACACCTTC.

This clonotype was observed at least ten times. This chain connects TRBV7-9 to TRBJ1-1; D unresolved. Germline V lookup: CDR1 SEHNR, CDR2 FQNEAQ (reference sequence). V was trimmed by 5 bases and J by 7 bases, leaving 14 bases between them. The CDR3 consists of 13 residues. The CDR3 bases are TGTGCCAGCAGCGATCAGCCCGGCCTTGAAGCTTTCTTT. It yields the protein CASSDQPGLEAFF.

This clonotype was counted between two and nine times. Written as DNA, the CDR3 is TGCGCCAGCAGCCAAGCCCTTAACACCGGGGAGCTGTTTTTT. It is translated as CASSQALNTGELFF. This chain links TRBV4-1 with TRBJ2-2; no firm D call. CDR3 length: 14 amino acids. Germline values: CDR1 MGHRA, CDR2 YSYEKL. The V gene lost 1 base and the J gene lost 2 bases, with 5 bases spanning the gap.

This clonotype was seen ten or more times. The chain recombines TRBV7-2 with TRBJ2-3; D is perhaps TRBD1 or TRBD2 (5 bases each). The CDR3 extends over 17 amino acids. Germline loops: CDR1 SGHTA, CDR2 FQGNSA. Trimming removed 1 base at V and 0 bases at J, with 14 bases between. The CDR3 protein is CASSLGGGGLSTDTQYF. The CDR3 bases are TGTGCCAGCAGCTTAGGGGGCGGCGGGTTAAGCACAGATACGCAGTATTTT.

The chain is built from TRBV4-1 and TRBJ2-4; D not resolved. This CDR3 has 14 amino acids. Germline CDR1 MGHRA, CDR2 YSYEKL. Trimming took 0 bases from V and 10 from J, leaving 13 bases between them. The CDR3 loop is CASSQDRSAPIQYF. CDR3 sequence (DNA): TGCGCCAGCAGCCAAGATCGCTCGGCTCCGATTCAGTACTTC.

The CDR3 sequence: CASSQDSGRSLQETQYF. DNA for the CDR3: TGTGCCAGCAGCCAAGATTCCGGCCGAAGCCTCCAAGAGACCCAGTACTTC. The chain recombines TRBV3-1 with TRBJ2-5, with unresolved D. Germline values: CDR1 LGHDT, CDR2 YNNKEL (reference sequence). The CDR3 has 17 amino acids. Trimming removed 0 bases at V and 1 base at J, with 15 bases between.

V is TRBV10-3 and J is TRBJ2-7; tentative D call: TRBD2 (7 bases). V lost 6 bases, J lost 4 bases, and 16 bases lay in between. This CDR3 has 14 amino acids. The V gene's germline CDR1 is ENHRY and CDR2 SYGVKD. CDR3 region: CAISEGGVGYEQYF. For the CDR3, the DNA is TGTGCCATCAGCGAGGGGGGGGTTGGATACGAGCAGTACTTC.

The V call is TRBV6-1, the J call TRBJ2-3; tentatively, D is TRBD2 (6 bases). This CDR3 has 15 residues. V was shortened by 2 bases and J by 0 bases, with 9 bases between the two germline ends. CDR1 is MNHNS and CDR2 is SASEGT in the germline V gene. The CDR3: CASSESGTSTDTQYF. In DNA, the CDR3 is TGTGCCAGCAGTGAATCTGGGACTAGCACAGATACGCAGTATTTT.

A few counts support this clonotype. The CDR3 is CASGKGAPYEQYF. CDR3 DNA sequence: TGTGCCAGCGGAAAGGGGGCACCCTACGAGCAGTACTTC. The chain couples TRBV7-6 to TRBJ2-7; 7 bases align to TRBD1. The CDR3 spans 13 residues. Germline assignment: CDR1 SGHVS and CDR2 FNYEAQ. With V trimmed by 8 bases and J by 2 bases, 6 bases remained unmatched.

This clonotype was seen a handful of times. The CDR3 DNA is TGTGCCAGCACCTCTGAGTATTTCGGTTATAATTCACCCCTCCACTTT. Translation gives CASTSEYFGYNSPLHF. The chain employs TRBV27 and TRBJ1-6; D gene unclear. CDR3 length: 16 residues. Germline V lookup: CDR1 MNHEY, CDR2 SMNVEV (reference sequence). With 7 bases removed from V and 4 bases from J, the gap between germline ends came to 17 bases.

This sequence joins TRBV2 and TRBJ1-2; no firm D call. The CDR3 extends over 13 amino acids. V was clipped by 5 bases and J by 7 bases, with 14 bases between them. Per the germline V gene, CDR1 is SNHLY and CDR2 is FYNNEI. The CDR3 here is CASSSGRVGGYTF. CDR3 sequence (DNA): TGTGCCAGCAGTTCCGGGAGGGTAGGTGGCTACACCTTC.

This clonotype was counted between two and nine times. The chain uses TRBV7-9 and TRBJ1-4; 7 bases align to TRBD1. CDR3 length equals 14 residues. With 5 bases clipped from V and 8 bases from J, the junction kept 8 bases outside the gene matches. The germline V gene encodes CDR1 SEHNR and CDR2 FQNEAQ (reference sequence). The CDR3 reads CASSTSGTVEKLFF. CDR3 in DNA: TGTGCCAGCAGCACTTCCGGGACAGTCGAAAAACTGTTTTTT.

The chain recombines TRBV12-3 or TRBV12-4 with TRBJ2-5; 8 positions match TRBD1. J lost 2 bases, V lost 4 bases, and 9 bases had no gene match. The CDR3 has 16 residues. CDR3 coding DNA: TGTGCCAGCAGTTCATGGACAGGGCGGTTACAAGAGACCCAGTACTTC. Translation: CASSSWTGRLQETQYF.

The CDR3 sequence: CATSREVQDGYTF. DNA of the CDR3: TGTGCCACCAGCAGAGAGGTGCAGGATGGCTACACCTTC. V and J are TRBV15 and TRBJ1-2; D is unclear. The germline gives CDR1 LNHNV, CDR2 YYDKDF (reference sequence). V was cut by 0 bases and J by 6 bases, with 8 bases left in between. CDR3 size: 13 residues.

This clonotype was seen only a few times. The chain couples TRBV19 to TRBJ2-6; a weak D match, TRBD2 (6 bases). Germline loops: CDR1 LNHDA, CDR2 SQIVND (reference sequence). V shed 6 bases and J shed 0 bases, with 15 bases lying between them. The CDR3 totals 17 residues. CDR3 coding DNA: TGTGCCAGTAGAGTGGGACTCTACTACTCTGGGGCCAACGTCCTGACTTTC. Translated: CASRVGLYYSGANVLTF.

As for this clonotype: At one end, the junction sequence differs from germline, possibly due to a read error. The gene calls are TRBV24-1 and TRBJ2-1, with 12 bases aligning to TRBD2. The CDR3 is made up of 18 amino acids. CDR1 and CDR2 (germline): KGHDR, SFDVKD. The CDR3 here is CATSSRLAGAFSYNAQFF. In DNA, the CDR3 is TGTGCCACCAGTTCCCGACTAGCGGGGGCCTTCTCCTACAATGCGCAGTTCTTC.

The CDR3: CATYRAKNIQYF. The CDR3 DNA reads as TGTGCCACGTACCGAGCCAAAAACATTCAGTACTTC. The rearrangement uses TRBV24-1 and TRBJ2-4; D gene ambiguous. Per the germline V gene, CDR1 is KGHDR and CDR2 is SFDVKD. The CDR3 contains 12 residues. Trimming took 10 bases from V and 0 from J, leaving 6 bases between them.

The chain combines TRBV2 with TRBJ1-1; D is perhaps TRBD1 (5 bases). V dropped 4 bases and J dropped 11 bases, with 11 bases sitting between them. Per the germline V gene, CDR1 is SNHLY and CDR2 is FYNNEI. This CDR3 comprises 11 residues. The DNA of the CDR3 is TGTGCCAGCAGTGTGTCTGGGGGGGCTTTCTTT. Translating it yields CASSVSGGAFF.

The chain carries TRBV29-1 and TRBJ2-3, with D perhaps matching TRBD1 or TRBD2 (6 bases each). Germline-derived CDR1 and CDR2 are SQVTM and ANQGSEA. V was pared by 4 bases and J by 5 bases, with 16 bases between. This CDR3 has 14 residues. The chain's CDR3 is CSVAWGAPGDTQYF. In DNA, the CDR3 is TGCAGCGTTGCATGGGGGGCGCCCGGAGATACGCAGTATTTT.

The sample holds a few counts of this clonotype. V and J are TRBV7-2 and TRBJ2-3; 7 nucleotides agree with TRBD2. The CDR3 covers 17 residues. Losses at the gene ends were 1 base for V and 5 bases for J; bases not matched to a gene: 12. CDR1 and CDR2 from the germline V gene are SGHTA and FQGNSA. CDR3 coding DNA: TGTGCCAGCAGCTTAGTGGGTTTGGCGGGAGCGGTAGATACGCAGTATTTT. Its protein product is CASSLVGLAGAVDTQYF.

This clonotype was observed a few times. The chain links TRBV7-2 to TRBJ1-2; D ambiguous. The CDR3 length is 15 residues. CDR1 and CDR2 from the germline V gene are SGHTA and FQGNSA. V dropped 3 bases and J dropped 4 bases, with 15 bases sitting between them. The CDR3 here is CASSFTGKFSYGYTF. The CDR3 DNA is TGTGCCAGCAGCTTTACCGGGAAATTTAGCTATGGCTACACCTTC.